Reported below is one T cell receptor (beta chain). This record belongs to a study of CD8 T cells in Susac syndrome. This CDR3 has 14 amino acids. Germline assignment: CDR1 MGHRA and CDR2 YSYEKL. With 2 bases clipped from V and 6 bases from J, the junction kept 5 bases outside the gene matches. RNA in amounts of about 0.45 to 1 ug was reverse transcribed with random hexamers. From the immunoSEQ multiplex PCR reads, TCRdb called clonotypes with MiXCR, one entry per CDR3 protein. The sample yields under 200,000 distinct CDR3 sequences, 95% seen once. This receptor was taken from a human donor with multiple sclerosis. Sequencing input: CD8+ T cells from PBMCs. The J gene is TRBJ2-7, the V gene TRBV4-1; 9 bases align to TRBD1. DNA for the CDR3: TGCGCCAGCAGCCAACCCGGGACAGGGAGCGAGCAGTACTTC. This codes for CASSQPGTGSEQYF.